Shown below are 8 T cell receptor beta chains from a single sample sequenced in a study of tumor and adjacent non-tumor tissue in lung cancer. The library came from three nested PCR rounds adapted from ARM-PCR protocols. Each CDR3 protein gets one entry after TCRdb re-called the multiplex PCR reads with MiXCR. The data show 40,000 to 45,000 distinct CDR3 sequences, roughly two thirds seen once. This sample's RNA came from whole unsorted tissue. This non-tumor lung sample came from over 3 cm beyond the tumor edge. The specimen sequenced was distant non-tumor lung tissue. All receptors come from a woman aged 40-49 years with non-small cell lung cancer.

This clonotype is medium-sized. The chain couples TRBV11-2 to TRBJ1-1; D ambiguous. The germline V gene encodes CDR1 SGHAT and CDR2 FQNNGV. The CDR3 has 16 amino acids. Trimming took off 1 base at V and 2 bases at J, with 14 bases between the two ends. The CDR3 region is CASSLGYTKSNTEAFF. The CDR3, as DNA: TGTGCCAGCAGCTTAGGGTATACCAAAAGCAACACTGAAGCTTTCTTT.

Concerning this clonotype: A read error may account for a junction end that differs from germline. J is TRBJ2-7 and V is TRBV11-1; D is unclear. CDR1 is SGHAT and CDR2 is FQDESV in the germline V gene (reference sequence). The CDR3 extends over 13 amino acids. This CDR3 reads CANSLRTEYEQYF. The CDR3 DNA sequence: TGTGCCAACAGCTTAAGGACCGAGTACGAGCAGTATTTC.

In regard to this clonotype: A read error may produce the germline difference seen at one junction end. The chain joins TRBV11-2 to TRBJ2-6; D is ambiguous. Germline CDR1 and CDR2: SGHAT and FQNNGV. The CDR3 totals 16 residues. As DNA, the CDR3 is TGTGCCAGCGGCTGGTCAGACCTCTCTAGGGCCAACGCCCTGACTTTC. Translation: CASGWSDLSRANALTF.

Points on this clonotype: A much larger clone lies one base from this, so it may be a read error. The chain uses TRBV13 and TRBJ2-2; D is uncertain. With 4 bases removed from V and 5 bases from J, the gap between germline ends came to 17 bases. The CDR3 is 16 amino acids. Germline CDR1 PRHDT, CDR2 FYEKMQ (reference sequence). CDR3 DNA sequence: TGTGCCAGCAGCTCCACCTTGTCCGAGAAGACCGGGGAGCTGTTTTTT. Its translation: CASSSTLSEKTGELFF.

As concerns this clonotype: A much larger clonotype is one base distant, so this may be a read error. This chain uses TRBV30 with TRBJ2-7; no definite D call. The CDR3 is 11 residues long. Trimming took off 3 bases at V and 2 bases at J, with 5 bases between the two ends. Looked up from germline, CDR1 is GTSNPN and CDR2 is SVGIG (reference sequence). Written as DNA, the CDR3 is TGTGCCTGGAGGGTAGCCTACGAGCAGTACTTC. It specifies CAWRVAYEQYF.

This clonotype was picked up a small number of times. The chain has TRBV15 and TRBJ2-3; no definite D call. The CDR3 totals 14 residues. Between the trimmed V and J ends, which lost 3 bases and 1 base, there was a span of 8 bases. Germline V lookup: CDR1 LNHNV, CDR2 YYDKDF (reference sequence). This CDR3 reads CATSSGQGTDTQYF. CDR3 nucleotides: TGTGCCACCAGCAGTGGTCAGGGCACAGATACGCAGTATTTT.

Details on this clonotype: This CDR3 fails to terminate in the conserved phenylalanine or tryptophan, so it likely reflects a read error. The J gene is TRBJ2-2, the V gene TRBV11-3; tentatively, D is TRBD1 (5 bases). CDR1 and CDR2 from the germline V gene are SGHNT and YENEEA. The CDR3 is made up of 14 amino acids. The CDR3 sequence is CAGSLHGADGELFS. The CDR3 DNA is TGTGCCGGCAGCTTACATGGGGCAGACGGGGAGCTGTTTTCT.

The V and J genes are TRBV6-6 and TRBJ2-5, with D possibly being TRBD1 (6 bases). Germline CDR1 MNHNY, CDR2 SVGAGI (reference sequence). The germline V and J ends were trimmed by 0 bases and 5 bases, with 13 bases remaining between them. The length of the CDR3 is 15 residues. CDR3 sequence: CASSYSGAGEETQYF. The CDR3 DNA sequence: TGTGCCAGCAGTTACTCGGGGGCTGGTGAGGAGACCCAGTACTTC.